What follows are 4 T cell receptor beta chains derived from one specimen sequenced in a study of blood T cell repertoires in COVID-19. The data were produced by immunoSEQ multiplex PCR, yet TCRdb's version contains in-frame clones alone and is incomplete. This sample yields 100,000 or so clones, of which 70% to 85% are seen a single time; 20% to 25% belongs to the top ten. Sequenced: peripheral blood. The receptors stem from a man between 65 and 85 years old with active or convalescent COVID-19.

J is TRBJ2-7 and V is TRBV6-5; 7 bases map to TRBD1. The CDR3 consists of 14 residues. Germline assignment: CDR1 MNHEY and CDR2 SVGAGI. V shed 5 bases and J 1 base; nucleotides not matched to a gene: 5. The CDR3 protein is CASSRPGQSYEQYF. CDR3 bases: TGTGCCAGCAGTCGACCGGGACAGTCCTACGAGCAGTACTTC.

The chain couples TRBV28 to TRBJ1-5, with D tentatively TRBD1 (6 bases). Per germline, CDR1 MDHEN and CDR2 SYDVKM. The CDR3 consists of 16 residues. V lost 5 bases, J lost 2 bases, and 16 bases lay in between. Here the CDR3 reads CASSTQGFKGNQPQHF. As DNA, the CDR3 is TGTGCCAGCAGTACACAGGGTTTTAAGGGCAATCAGCCCCAGCATTTT.

The chain is built from TRBV15 and TRBJ2-1; TRBD2 aligns across 15 bases. V lost 4 bases and J lost 2; bases outside the gene matches: 9. CDR1 and CDR2 from the germline V gene are LNHNV and YYDKDF (reference sequence). This CDR3 is built from 19 residues. The DNA for the CDR3 is TGTGCCACCAGCAACGGACTAGCGGGAGGGCCTCGCACCTACAATGAGCAGTTCTTC. Translating gives CATSNGLAGGPRTYNEQFF.

The genes are TRBV5-1 and TRBJ2-2; 8 bases agree with TRBD1. This CDR3 spans 17 amino acids. J lost 6 bases, V lost 4 bases, and 14 bases had no gene match. CDR1 SGHRS and CDR2 YFSETQ come from the germline V gene. CDR3 in amino acids: CASSAGTGETPAGELFF. CDR3 DNA: TGCGCCAGCAGCGCAGGGACAGGCGAAACACCGGCCGGGGAGCTGTTTTTT. Combining the CDR3 with reference TRBV5-1 and TRBJ2-2 gives the whole variable domain KAGVTQTPRYLIKTRGQQVTLSCSPISGHRSVSWYQQTPGQGLQFLFEYFSETQRNKGNFPGRFSGRQFSNSRSEMNVSTLELGDSALYLCASSAGTGETPAGELFFGEGSRLTVL.